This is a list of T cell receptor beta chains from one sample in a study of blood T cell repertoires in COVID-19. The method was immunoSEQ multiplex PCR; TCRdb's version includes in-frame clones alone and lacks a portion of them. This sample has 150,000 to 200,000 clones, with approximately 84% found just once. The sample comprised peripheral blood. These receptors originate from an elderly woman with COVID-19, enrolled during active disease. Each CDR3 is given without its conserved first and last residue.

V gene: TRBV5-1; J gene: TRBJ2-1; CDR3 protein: ASSYGTSGRNEQF
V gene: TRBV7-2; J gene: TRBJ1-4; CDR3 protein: ASSLRGPNEKLF
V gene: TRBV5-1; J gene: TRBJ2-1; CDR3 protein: ASSLGPGTSGSHEQF
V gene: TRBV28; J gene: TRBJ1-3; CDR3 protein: ASSLAGTASGNTIY
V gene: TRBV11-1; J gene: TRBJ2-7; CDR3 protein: ASSHIDRGLYEQY
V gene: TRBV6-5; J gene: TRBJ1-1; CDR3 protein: ASIPWTGNTEAF
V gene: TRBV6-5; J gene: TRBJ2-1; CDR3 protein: ASSRGDVANEQF
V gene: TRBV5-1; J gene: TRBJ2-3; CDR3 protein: ASSLDATGTVTDTQY
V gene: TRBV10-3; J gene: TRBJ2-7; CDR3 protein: AISGQGMGEQY
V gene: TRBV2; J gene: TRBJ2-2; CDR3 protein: ASSQTGGGLGELF